This T cell receptor beta chain was profiled in a study of blood T cell repertoires in COVID-19. Study at large: The origin of the acute and convalescent COVID-19 samples was the United States, Italy and Spain.

Under the authors' procedure: Estimated nucleated cell counts came from reference gene primer amplification. Only in-frame clones appear in the TCRdb table, and some are missing; sequencing was by immunoSEQ multiplex PCR. The V and J calls and clone size are taken from that table; D and trimming were inferred from the DNA. Of approximately 220,000 clones in the sample, 85% were seen once. The germline V gene has CDR1 KGHSH and CDR2 LQKENI. V lost 0 bases to trimming and J lost 2 bases, with 19 bases between them. CDR3 length: 18 residues. This sequence originates from a man aged 40-55 years who had recovered from COVID-19. What was sequenced was PBMCs or T cells enriched from blood (not recorded which). V gene TRBV18 combines with J gene TRBJ1-1; no firm D call. CDR3 region: CASSPPHPPGGNNTEAFF. The CDR3 DNA is TGTGCCAGCTCACCACCGCATCCCCCCGGAGGGAATAACACTGAAGCTTTCTTT.